Detailed here is one TCR beta chain. Clones were read by immunoSEQ multiplex PCR, and TCRdb kept only the in-frame ones, dropping some. The sample has 40,000 or so clones; 70% to 90% are singletons. This sample is drawn from a study of CD4 T cells in relation to SARS-CoV-2 and coronaviruses. Study-wide background: Two subjects were Hispanic; patients were roughly 8 males and 4 females.

V was trimmed by 1 base and J by 0 bases, leaving 10 bases between them. CDR1 LGHNA and CDR2 YNFKEQ come from the germline V gene. The CDR3 has 17 residues. The specimen sequenced was memory CD4+ T cells from PBMCs. The receptor was derived from an adult with COVID-19. V gene TRBV4-2 combines with J gene TRBJ2-6, with D hard to call. The CDR3 region has the DNA TGTGCCAGCAGCCAAGTCTCCCGGGTCTCTGGGGCCAACGTCCTGACTTTC. Translated, it gives CASSQVSRVSGANVLTF.